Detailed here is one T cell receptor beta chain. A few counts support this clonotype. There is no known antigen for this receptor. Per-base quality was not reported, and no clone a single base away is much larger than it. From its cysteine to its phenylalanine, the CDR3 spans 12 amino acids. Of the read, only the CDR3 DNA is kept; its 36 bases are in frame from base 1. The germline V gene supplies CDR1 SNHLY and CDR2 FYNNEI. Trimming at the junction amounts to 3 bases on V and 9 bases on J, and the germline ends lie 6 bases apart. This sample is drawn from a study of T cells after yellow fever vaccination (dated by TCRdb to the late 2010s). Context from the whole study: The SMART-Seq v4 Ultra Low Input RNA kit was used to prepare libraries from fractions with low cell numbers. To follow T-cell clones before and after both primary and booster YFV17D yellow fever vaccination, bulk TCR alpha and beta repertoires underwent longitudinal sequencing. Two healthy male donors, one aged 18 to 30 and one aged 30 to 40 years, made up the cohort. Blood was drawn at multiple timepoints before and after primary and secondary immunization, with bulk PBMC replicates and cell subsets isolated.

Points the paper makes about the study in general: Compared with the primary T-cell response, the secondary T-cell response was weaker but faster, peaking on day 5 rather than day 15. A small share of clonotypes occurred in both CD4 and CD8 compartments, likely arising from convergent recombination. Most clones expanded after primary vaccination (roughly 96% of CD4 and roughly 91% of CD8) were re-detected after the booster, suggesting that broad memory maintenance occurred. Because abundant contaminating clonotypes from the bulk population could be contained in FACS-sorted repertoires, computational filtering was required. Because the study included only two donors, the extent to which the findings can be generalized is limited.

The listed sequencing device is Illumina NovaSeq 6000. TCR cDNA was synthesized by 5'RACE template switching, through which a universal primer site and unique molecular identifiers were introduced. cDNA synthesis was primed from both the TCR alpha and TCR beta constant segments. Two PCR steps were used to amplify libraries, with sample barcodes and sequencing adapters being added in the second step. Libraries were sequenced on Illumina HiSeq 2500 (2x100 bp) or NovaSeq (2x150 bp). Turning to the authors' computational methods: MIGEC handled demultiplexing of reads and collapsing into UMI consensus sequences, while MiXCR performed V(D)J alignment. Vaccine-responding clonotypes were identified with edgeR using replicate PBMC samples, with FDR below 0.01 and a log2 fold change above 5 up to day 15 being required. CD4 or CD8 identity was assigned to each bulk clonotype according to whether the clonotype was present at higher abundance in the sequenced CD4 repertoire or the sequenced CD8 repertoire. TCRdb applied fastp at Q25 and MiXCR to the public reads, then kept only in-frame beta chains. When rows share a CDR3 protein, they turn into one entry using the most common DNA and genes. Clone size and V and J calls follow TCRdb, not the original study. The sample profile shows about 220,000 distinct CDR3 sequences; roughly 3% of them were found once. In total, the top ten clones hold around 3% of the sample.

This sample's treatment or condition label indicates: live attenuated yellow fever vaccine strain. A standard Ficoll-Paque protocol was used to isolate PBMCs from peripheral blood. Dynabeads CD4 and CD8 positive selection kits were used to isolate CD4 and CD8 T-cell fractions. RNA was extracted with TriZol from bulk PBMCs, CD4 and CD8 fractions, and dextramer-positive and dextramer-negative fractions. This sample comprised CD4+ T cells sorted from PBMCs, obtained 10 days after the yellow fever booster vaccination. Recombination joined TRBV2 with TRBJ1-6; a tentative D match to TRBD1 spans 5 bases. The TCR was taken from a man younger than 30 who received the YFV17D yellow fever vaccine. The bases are TGTGCCAGCAGTGACGACAGTTCACCCCTCCACTTT. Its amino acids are CASSDDSSPLHF. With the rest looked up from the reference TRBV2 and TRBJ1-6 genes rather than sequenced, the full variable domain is EPEVTQTPSHQVTQMGQEVILRCVPISNHLYFYWYRQILGQKVEFLVSFYNNEISEKSEIFDDQFSVERPDGSNFTLKIRSTKLEDSAMYFCASSDDSSPLHFGNGTRLTVT.